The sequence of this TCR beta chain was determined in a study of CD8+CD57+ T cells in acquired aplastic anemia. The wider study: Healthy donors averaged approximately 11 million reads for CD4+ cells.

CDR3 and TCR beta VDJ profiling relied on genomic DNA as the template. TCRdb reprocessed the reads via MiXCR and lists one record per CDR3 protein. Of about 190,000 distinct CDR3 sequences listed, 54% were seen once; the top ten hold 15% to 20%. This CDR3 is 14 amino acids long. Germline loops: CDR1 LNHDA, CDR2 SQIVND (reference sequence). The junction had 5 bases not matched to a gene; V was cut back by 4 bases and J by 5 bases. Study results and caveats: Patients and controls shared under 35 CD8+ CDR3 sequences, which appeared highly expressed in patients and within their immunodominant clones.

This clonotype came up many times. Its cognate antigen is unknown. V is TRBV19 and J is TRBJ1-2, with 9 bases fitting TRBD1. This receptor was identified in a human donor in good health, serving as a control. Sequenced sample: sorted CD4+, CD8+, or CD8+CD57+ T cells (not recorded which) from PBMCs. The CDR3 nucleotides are TGTGCCAGTAGTACGGGACAGGGAATATATGGCTACACCTTC. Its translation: CASSTGQGIYGYTF.